The clone carrying this T cell receptor (beta chain) was seen only a few times. V lost 0 bases, J lost 4 bases, and 10 bases lay in between. There are 15 residues in the CDR3. Germline CDR1 is KGHSH and CDR2 is LQKENI. These data come from a study of blood T cell repertoires in COVID-19. Sequenced by immunoSEQ multiplex PCR; TCRdb stores in-frame clones only, minus some. This table holds roughly 300,000 clones, around nine tenths found once. Sequences were obtained from peripheral blood. The chain recombines TRBV18 with TRBJ2-1; D might be TRBD2 (5 bases). This sequence was found in a woman aged 30 to 39 with COVID-19, enrolled during active disease. CDR3 residues: CASSPPEAGYNEQFF. CDR3 DNA sequence: TGTGCCAGCTCACCACCGGAGGCGGGTTACAATGAGCAGTTCTTC.